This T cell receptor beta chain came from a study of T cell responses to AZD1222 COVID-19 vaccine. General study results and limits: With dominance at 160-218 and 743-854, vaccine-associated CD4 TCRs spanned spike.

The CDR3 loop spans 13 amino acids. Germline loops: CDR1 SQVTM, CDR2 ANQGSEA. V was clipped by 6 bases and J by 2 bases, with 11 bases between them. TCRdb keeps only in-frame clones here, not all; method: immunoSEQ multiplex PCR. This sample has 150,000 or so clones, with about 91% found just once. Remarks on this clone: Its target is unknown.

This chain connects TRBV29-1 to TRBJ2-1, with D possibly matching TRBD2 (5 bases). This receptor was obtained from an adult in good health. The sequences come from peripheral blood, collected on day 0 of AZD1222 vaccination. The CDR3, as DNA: TGCAGCGTGGGGTCCGGGACCTACAATGAGCAGTTCTTC. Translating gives CSVGSGTYNEQFF.